These T cell receptor beta chains were read from a single sample in a study of blood T cell repertoires in COVID-19. Profiled with immunoSEQ multiplex PCR; TCRdb holds only in-frame clones, not every one. The table shows about 62,000 clones, with around 87% occurring only once. Material for sequencing was peripheral blood. Receptors originate from a woman between 55 and 75 years old with COVID-19, enrolled during active disease. CDR3s include the opening cysteine and the closing phenylalanine or tryptophan. The order of the fields is clone size, J gene, V gene, D gene, CDR3 DNA, CDR3 protein. D genes are given only for firm matches. A row's size may be missing; if present it is once, few, many or a size class.

size: once
J: TRBJ1-2
V: TRBV7-9
D: TRBD1
DNA: TGTGCCAGCAGCTTAGGGGGACAGGTCCGCTACACCTTC
CDR3: CASSLGGQVRYTF

size: NA
J: TRBJ1-5
V: TRBV10-3
D: NA
DNA: TGTGCCATCAAGGGTAGAGGGAATCAGCCCCAGCATTTT
CDR3: CAIKGRGNQPQHF

size: once
J: TRBJ1-1
V: TRBV4-3
D: TRBD1
DNA: TGCGCCAGCAGCCAAGATCTCGACAGGGGCTTGAGGGAAGCTTTCTTT
CDR3: CASSQDLDRGLREAFF

size: NA
J: TRBJ1-1
V: TRBV25-1
D: TRBD1
DNA: TGTGCCAGCACTCTGACAGGGGGTCATATGAACACTGAAGCTTTCTTT
CDR3: CASTLTGGHMNTEAFF

size: NA
J: TRBJ2-2
V: TRBV9
D: NA
DNA: TGTGCCAGCAGCTTCTGGGCTTCCACCGGGGAGCTGTTTTTT
CDR3: CASSFWASTGELFF

size: few
J: TRBJ2-1
V: TRBV7-9
D: TRBD1
DNA: TGTGCCAGCAGTCCACAGGGGATGGTCGCCTACAATGAGCAGTTCTTC
CDR3: CASSPQGMVAYNEQFF

size: NA
J: TRBJ1-5
V: TRBV4-1
D: NA
DNA: TGCGCCAGCAGCCAAGAGGGCTTTAGCAATCAGCCCCAGCATTTT
CDR3: CASSQEGFSNQPQHF

size: NA
J: TRBJ1-2
V: TRBV28
D: NA
DNA: TGTGCCAGCAGTTTTCAGGGGCGAGATGGCTACACCTTC
CDR3: CASSFQGRDGYTF

size: NA
J: TRBJ1-2
V: TRBV24-1
D: TRBD1
DNA: TGTGCCACCAGTGATTTCGGACAGGGGGCTCGGTATGGCTACACCTTC
CDR3: CATSDFGQGARYGYTF

size: NA
J: TRBJ2-2
V: TRBV7-9
D: TRBD2
DNA: TGTGCCAGCAGCCCAGGCGGCGGGAGGGCCCCCGGGGAGCTGTTTTTT
CDR3: CASSPGGGRAPGELFF

size: NA
J: TRBJ2-2
V: TRBV10-3
D: NA
DNA: TGTGCCATCAGGAAAGGAGCCGAGAACACCGGGGAGCTGTTTTTT
CDR3: CAIRKGAENTGELFF

size: once
J: TRBJ1-5
V: TRBV15
D: NA
DNA: TGTGCCACCAAGGACGGAGGCTTTAGCAATCAGCCCCAGCATTTT
CDR3: CATKDGGFSNQPQHF

size: few
J: TRBJ2-7
V: TRBV24-1
D: NA
DNA: TGTGCCACCGCTGACTACTACGAGCAGTACTTC
CDR3: CATADYYEQYF

size: NA
J: TRBJ1-3
V: TRBV28
D: TRBD1
DNA: TGTGCCAGCAGTTTAGGGCGACAGGGTAGAGGCACCATATATTTT
CDR3: CASSLGRQGRGTIYF

size: NA
J: TRBJ2-3
V: TRBV5-4
D: NA
DNA: TGTGCCAGCAGCTTGGCGAGCGGGAGCACAGATACGCAGTATTTT
CDR3: CASSLASGSTDTQYF

size: large
J: TRBJ2-1
V: TRBV9
D: TRBD2
DNA: TGTGCCAGCAGCCCGGTAGCGGGAGCGGCAAATGAGCAGTTCTTC
CDR3: CASSPVAGAANEQFF

size: NA
J: TRBJ2-1
V: TRBV7-2
D: TRBD2
DNA: TGTGCCAGCAGCCCCGGGACTAGCTGGGGAATGGGGCAGTTCTTC
CDR3: CASSPGTSWGMGQFF

size: NA
J: TRBJ1-2
V: TRBV20-1
D: NA
DNA: TGCAGTGCCCAGACGGGAGGCTACACCTTC
CDR3: CSAQTGGYTF

size: NA
J: TRBJ1-3
V: TRBV5-1
D: NA
DNA: TGCGCCAGCAGCCTAGCCGTGGGGTCCGGAAACACCATATATTTT
CDR3: CASSLAVGSGNTIYF

size: NA
J: TRBJ1-5
V: TRBV24-1
D: NA
DNA: TGTGCCACCAGTGACCCCGGGAAGGGAAGCAATCAGCCCCAGCATTTT
CDR3: CATSDPGKGSNQPQHF

size: NA
J: TRBJ2-7
V: TRBV27
D: TRBD1
DNA: TGTGCCAGCAGTTTCCCAGGGGGCGGTTACGAGCAGTACTTC
CDR3: CASSFPGGGYEQYF

size: NA
J: TRBJ1-3
V: TRBV3-1/TRBV3-2
D: TRBD1
DNA: TGTGCCAGCAGCCAGGGGGGGACAGGGAGCTCTGGAAACACCATATATTTT
CDR3: CASSQGGTGSSGNTIYF

size: NA
J: TRBJ2-5
V: TRBV10-3
D: NA
DNA: TGTGCCACGCGACTTTCCATCGGCTACCAAGAGACCCAGTACTTC
CDR3: CATRLSIGYQETQYF

size: NA
J: TRBJ1-4
V: TRBV7-2
D: NA
DNA: TGTGCCAGCAGCTCAGGGGAAAAACTGTTTTTT
CDR3: CASSSGEKLFF

size: NA
J: TRBJ2-7
V: TRBV18
D: TRBD2
DNA: TGTGCCAGCTCACCCACTAGCGGTATCGGGGAGCAGTACTTC
CDR3: CASSPTSGIGEQYF

size: NA
J: TRBJ2-1
V: TRBV19
D: TRBD1
DNA: TGTGCCAGTAGAGGGAAGACAGGGAACCACAATGAGCAGTTCTTC
CDR3: CASRGKTGNHNEQFF

size: NA
J: TRBJ2-7
V: TRBV4-3
D: NA
DNA: TGCGCCAGCAGCCAAGTCAGGGGAATTACCTACGAGCAGTACTTC
CDR3: CASSQVRGITYEQYF

size: few
J: TRBJ1-1
V: TRBV19
D: NA
DNA: TGTGCCAGTACCCACACATATCGGGTCGCGAACACTGAAGCTTTCTTT
CDR3: CASTHTYRVANTEAFF